This T cell receptor (beta chain) was identified in a study of shared clonotypes between healthy human individuals. Germline CDR1 and CDR2: DFQATT and SNEGSKA (reference sequence). The CDR3 extends over 11 amino acids. V was cut by 5 bases and J by 10 bases, with 14 bases left in between. The protocol was immunoSEQ multiplex PCR, while the TCRdb copy is restricted to in-frame clones and leaves out a portion. The sample records 950,000 to 1,300,000 clones, about three quarters being singletons. This receptor was obtained from a man aged 18 to 30 in good health. This sequence joins TRBV20-1 and TRBJ1-1; D possibly corresponds to TRBD1 (5 bases). The sample was memory CD4+ T cells sorted from blood. Noted subset: CD45RA-negative fraction. The CDR3 here is CSAPDSLVAFF. Written as DNA, the CDR3 is TGCAGTGCTCCTGACAGCTTAGTAGCTTTCTTT.